This entry lists 18 T cell receptor beta chains sequenced from one sample in a study of blood T cell repertoires in COVID-19. Libraries were prepared by immunoSEQ multiplex PCR; TCRdb keeps only in-frame clonotypes and omits some of them. The sample has about 70,000 clones, roughly nine tenths seen once. The specimen sequenced was peripheral blood. The source is a man aged 65-85 years with active COVID-19.

The chain recombines TRBV20-1 with TRBJ1-4; TRBD1 aligns across 7 bases. After removal of 3 bases from V and 3 bases from J, the junction contained 4 bases not matched to a gene. The germline CDR1 and CDR2 sequences are DFQATT and SNEGSKA (reference sequence). The CDR3 runs to 14 residues. The CDR3 loop reads CSASGGQSNEKLFF. In nucleotides, the CDR3 is TGCAGTGCTAGTGGGGGACAGTCTAATGAAAAACTGTTTTTT.

The rearrangement joins TRBV5-4 to TRBJ2-5; 7 bases line up with TRBD2. CDR1 and CDR2 from the germline V gene are SGHNT and YYREEE (reference sequence). The CDR3 runs 13 residues. The V gene end was trimmed by 0 bases and the J gene end by 5 bases; junction bases not matched to a gene: 1. The CDR3 DNA is TGTGCCAGCAGCTTGGTGGGGGGGGAGACCCAGTACTTC. It translates to CASSLVGGETQYF.

This chain links TRBV9 with TRBJ2-1; 8 bases align to TRBD2. This CDR3 comprises 15 residues. Germline CDR1 is SGDLS and CDR2 is YYNGEE. V shed 0 bases and J 10 bases; nucleotides not matched to a gene: 9. The CDR3 reads CASSVAGTSGGEQFF. The DNA of the CDR3 is TGTGCCAGCAGCGTAGCAGGCACTAGCGGCGGGGAGCAGTTCTTC.

This clone showed up just once. The gene calls are TRBV27 and TRBJ2-7; 7 bases map to TRBD2. The V and J ends lost 4 bases and 1 base, in that order; junction bases with no gene match: 7. In germline, CDR1 is MNHEY, CDR2 SMNVEV (reference sequence). The CDR3 has 15 residues. The CDR3 nucleotides are TGTGCCAGCAGTTCCCCCCGCGGGGGTTCCTACGAGCAGTACTTC. Translating gives CASSSPRGGSYEQYF.

The rearrangement joins TRBV4-1 to TRBJ2-1, with D perhaps matching TRBD2 (6 bases). Between the trimmed V and J ends, which lost 3 bases and 5 bases, there was a span of 11 bases. CDR1 is MGHRA, CDR2 YSYEKL, per germline. The CDR3 contains 14 residues. Here the CDR3 DNA reads TGCGCCAGCAGCCACGGCGGGACGGACAATGAGCAGTTCTTC. It specifies CASSHGGTDNEQFF.

This clone has only a few counts. The chain carries TRBV19 and TRBJ2-7; D is possibly TRBD2 (6 bases). The CDR3 is 17 amino acids. Germline V gene sequence: CDR1 LNHDA, CDR2 SQIVND (reference sequence). Trimming took off 4 bases at V and 2 bases at J, with 21 bases between the two ends. In DNA form, the CDR3 reads TGTGCCAGTAGTACCGCCCCCCGGGACTTTAGGGCCTACGAGCAGTACTTC. It is translated as CASSTAPRDFRAYEQYF.

This sequence joins TRBV7-2 and TRBJ2-6; TRBD2 matches 8 bases. Trimming removed 5 bases from V and 1 base from J; junction bases left unmatched: 7. This CDR3 is built from 17 residues. The V gene's germline CDR1 is SGHTA and CDR2 FQGNSA. The DNA for the CDR3 is TGTGCCAGCAGCCCCGCCGGGAGGGGGTCTGGGGCCAACGTCCTGACTTTC. Protein sequence: CASSPAGRGSGANVLTF.

The chain joins TRBV19 to TRBJ1-2, with 7 bases aligning to TRBD1. V lost 4 bases to trimming and J lost 7 bases; unmatched junction nucleotides: 18. This CDR3 comprises 17 residues. Germline-derived CDR1 and CDR2 are LNHDA and SQIVND (reference sequence). As DNA, the CDR3 is TGTGCCAGTAGTACAGCAAGGACAGGCCCGACTAGGGTTGGCTACACCTTC. It yields the protein CASSTARTGPTRVGYTF.

This clone was found a few times. The chain employs TRBV5-4 and TRBJ2-7; no reliable D call. Trimming removed 3 bases from V and 1 base from J, with 8 bases in between. CDR1 is SGHNT, CDR2 YYREEE, per germline (reference sequence). The CDR3 extends over 13 amino acids. For the CDR3, the DNA is TGTGCCAGCAGCTCTCCCAGGTCCTACGAGCAGTACTTC. Translating it yields CASSSPRSYEQYF.

The chain couples TRBV7-2 to TRBJ1-5, with D hard to call. Trimming cost V 5 bases and J 7 bases, with 12 bases left between them. CDR1 is SGHTA and CDR2 is FQGNSA in the germline V gene. This CDR3 has 13 residues. Here the CDR3 reads CASSRDPGQPQHF. In DNA, the CDR3 is TGTGCCAGCAGCCGAGACCCGGGGCAGCCCCAGCATTTT. Together with reference TRBV7-2 and TRBJ1-5, the CDR3 gives the full variable domain: GAGVSQSPSNKVTEKGKDVELRCDPISGHTALYWYRQSLGQGLEFLIYFQGNSAPDKSGLPSDRFSAERTGGSVSTLTIQRTQQEDSAVYLCASSRDPGQPQHFGDGTRLSIL.

The CDR3 sequence: CASSPRQGAAVEAFF. As DNA, the CDR3 is TGTGCCAGCAGCCCTAGACAGGGGGCGGCGGTTGAAGCTTTCTTT. The J gene is TRBJ1-1, the V gene TRBV5-6, with 10 nucleotides matching TRBD1. The CDR3 sequence is 15 residues long. The germline CDR1 and CDR2 sequences are SGHDT and YYEEEE. The V gene end was trimmed by 4 bases and the J gene end by 7 bases; junction bases not matched to a gene: 10.

This sequence joins TRBV5-4 and TRBJ2-7; 10 nucleotides align to TRBD1. This CDR3 has 17 amino acids. Germline V lookup: CDR1 SGHNT, CDR2 YYREEE (reference sequence). J was trimmed by 1 base and V by 2 bases; bases with no gene match: 9. CDR3 DNA: TGTGCCAGCAGCTTTTTAGGGGGGACAGGGGATTCCTACGAGCAGTACTTC. Translated: CASSFLGGTGDSYEQYF.

The genes are TRBV28 and TRBJ2-3, with D possibly TRBD2 on 6 matching bases. V lost 6 bases, J lost 11 bases, and 21 bases lay in between. Germline V gives CDR1 MDHEN, CDR2 SYDVKM. The CDR3 has 14 amino acids. The CDR3 DNA sequence: TGTGCCAGCAGCCCCCCGACTAGGGCCGGAGGGCAGTATTTT. Its protein product is CASSPPTRAGGQYF.

This clone came up once. J is TRBJ2-1 and V is TRBV11-2, with 7 bases matching TRBD1. Per germline, CDR1 SGHAT and CDR2 FQNNGV. After removal of 5 bases from V and 3 bases from J, the junction contained 13 bases not matched to a gene. CDR3 length equals 17 residues. CDR3 region: CASSPEGAPPLYNEQFF. The DNA for the CDR3 is TGTGCCAGCAGCCCCGAGGGGGCCCCCCCCCTCTACAATGAGCAGTTCTTC.

This clone was counted once. The chain couples TRBV4-3 to TRBJ2-2; 8 bases are a match to TRBD2. CDR3 length: 14 amino acids. The germline gives CDR1 LGHNA, CDR2 YSLEER. Trimming cost V 8 bases and J 2 bases; bases outside gene matches: 4. DNA for the CDR3: TGCGCCAGCGGACTAGCCGCCAACACCGGGGAGCTGTTTTTT. Translated: CASGLAANTGELFF.

J is TRBJ1-6 and V is TRBV1; TRBD1, as called in the table, went unchecked against the DNA. TRBV1 is a pseudogene segment. The CDR3 loop spans 18 amino acids. CDR3 bases: TGCACCAGCAGCCAAGACCCAGGGCGGACGAGCGATAATTCACCCCTCCACTTT. This codes for CTSSQDPGRTSDNSPLHF.

This clone was detected only once. The rearrangement links TRBV19 to TRBJ2-1; TRBD2 agrees at 11 bases. Germline V gene lookup returns CDR1 LNHDA and CDR2 SQIVND (reference sequence). The V and J ends lost 5 bases and 5 bases, in that order; junction bases with no gene match: 2. The CDR3 is 14 amino acids. The CDR3 sequence: CASSWGLADNEQFF. CDR3 coding DNA: TGTGCCAGTAGTTGGGGACTAGCGGACAATGAGCAGTTCTTC.

The chain has TRBV18 and TRBJ1-5; a weak D match, TRBD1 (6 bases). The germline V gene has CDR1 KGHSH and CDR2 LQKENI. The V end lost 3 bases, the J end lost 0 bases, and 15 bases lay between the germline ends. The CDR3 runs 17 residues. CDR3 sequence: CASSPPNTGNSNQPQHF. The CDR3 nucleotides read TGTGCCAGCTCACCCCCGAACACAGGGAATAGCAATCAGCCCCAGCATTTT.